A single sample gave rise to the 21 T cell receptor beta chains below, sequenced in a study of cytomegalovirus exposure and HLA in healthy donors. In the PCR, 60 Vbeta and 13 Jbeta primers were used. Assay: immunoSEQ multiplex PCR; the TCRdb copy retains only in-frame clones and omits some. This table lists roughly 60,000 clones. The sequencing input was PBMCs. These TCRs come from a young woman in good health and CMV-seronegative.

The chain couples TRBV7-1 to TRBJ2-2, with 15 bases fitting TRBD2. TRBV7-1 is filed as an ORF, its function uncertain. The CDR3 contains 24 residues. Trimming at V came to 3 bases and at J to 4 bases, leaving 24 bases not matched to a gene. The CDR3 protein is CASSSFWATTPGLAGGRGTGELFF. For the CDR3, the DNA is TGTGCCAGCAGCTCTTTTTGGGCCACAACGCCGGGACTAGCGGGGGGACGGGGCACCGGGGAGCTGTTTTTT.

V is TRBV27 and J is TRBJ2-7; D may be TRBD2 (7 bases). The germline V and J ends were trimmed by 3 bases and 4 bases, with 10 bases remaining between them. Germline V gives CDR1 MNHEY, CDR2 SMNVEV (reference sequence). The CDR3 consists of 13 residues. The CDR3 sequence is CASSFGGLYEQYF. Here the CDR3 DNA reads TGTGCCAGCAGTTTCGGGGGGCTGTACGAGCAGTACTTC.

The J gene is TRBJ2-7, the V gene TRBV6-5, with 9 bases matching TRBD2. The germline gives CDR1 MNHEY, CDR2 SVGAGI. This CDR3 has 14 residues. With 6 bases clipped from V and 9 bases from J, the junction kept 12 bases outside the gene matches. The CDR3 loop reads CASRRTSADIGQYF. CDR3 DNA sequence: TGTGCCAGCAGAAGGACTAGCGCCGATATCGGGCAGTACTTC.

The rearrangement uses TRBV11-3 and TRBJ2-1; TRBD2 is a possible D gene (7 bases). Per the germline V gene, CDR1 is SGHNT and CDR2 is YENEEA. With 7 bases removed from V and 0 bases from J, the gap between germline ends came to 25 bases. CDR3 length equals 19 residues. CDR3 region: CASKRGAGAEWSSYNEQFF. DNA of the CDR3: TGTGCCAGCAAGCGGGGCGCGGGGGCCGAGTGGAGCTCCTACAATGAGCAGTTCTTC.

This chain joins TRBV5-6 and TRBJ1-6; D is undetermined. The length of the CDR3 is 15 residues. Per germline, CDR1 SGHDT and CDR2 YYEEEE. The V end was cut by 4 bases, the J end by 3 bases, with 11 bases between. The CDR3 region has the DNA TGTGCCAGCAGCAAATCGACAAGCTATAATTCACCCCTCCACTTT. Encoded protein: CASSKSTSYNSPLHF.

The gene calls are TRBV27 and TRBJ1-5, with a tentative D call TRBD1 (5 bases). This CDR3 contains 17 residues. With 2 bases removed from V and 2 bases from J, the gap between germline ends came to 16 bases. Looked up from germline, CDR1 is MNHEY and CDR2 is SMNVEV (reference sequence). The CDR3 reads CASSLRDYGHRNQPQHF. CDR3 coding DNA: TGTGCCAGCAGTTTACGAGATTACGGACACCGCAATCAGCCCCAGCATTTT.

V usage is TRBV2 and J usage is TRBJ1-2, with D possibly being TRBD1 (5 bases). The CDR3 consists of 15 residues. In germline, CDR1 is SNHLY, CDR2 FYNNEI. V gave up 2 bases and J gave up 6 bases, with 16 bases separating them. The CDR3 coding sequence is TGTGCCAGCAGTGAACAGGGCGGGATAAACCATGGCTACACCTTC. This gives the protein CASSEQGGINHGYTF. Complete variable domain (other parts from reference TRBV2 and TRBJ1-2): EPEVTQTPSHQVTQMGQEVILRCVPISNHLYFYWYRQILGQKVEFLVSFYNNEISEKSEIFDDQFSVERPDGSNFTLKIRSTKLEDSAMYFCASSEQGGINHGYTFGSGTRLTVV.

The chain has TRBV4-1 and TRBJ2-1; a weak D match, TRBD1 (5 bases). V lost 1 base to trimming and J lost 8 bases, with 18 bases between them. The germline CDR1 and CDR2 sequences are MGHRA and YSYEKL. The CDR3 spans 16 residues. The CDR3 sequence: CASSQVLGLVVDEQFF. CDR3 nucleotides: TGCGCCAGCAGCCAAGTGTTGGGGCTGGTCGTCGATGAGCAGTTCTTC.

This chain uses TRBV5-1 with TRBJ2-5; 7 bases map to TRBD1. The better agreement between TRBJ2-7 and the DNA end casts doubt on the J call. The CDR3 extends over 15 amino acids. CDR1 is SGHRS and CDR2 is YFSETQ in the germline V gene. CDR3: CASSGAPGQPYEQYF. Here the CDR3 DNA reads TGCGCCAGCAGCGGAGCTCCGGGACAGCCCTACGAGCAGTACTTC.

The CDR3 DNA reads TGTGCCAGTAGGTTGGACAGGGGGAATGAGCAGTTCTTC. The encoded protein is CASRLDRGNEQFF. The gene calls are TRBV19 and TRBJ2-1; 10 bases are a match to TRBD1. Germline assignment: CDR1 LNHDA and CDR2 SQIVND (reference sequence). The length of the CDR3 is 13 residues. Germline trimming cut 6 bases from V and 7 bases from J; bases unmatched to any gene: 3.

CDR3 nucleotides: TGTGCCAGCGATGGAGGAAATGGCTACACCTTC. This codes for CASDGGNGYTF. The chain recombines TRBV2 with TRBJ1-2; D is unresolved. Deletions cut 8 bases from V and 6 bases from J, with 10 bases between. Per the germline V gene, CDR1 is SNHLY and CDR2 is FYNNEI. The CDR3 has 11 amino acids.

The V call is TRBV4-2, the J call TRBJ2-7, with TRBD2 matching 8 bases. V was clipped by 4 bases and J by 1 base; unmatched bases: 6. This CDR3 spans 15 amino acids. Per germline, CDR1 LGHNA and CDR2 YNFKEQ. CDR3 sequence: CASSPRTSSSYEQYF. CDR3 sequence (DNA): TGTGCCAGCAGCCCACGGACTAGCTCTTCCTACGAGCAGTACTTC.

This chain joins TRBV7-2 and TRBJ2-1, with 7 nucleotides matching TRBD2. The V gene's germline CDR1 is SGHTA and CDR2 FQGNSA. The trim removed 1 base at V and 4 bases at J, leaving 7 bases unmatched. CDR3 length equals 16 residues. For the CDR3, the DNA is TGTGCCAGCAGCTTAGGACTAGCAGCCGATTACAATGAGCAGTTCTTC. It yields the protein CASSLGLAADYNEQFF.

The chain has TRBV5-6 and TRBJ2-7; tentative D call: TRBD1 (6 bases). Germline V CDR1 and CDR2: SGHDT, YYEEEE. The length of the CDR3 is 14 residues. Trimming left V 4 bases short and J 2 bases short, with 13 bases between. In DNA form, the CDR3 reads TGTGCCAGCAGCAAGAGGGGGAGCGCCTACGAGCAGTACTTC. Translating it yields CASSKRGSAYEQYF.

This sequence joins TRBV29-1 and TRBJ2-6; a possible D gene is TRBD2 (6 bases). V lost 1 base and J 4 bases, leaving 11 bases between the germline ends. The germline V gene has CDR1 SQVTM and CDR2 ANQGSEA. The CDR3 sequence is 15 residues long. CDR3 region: CSVEAGVSGANVLTF. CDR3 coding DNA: TGCAGCGTTGAAGCGGGAGTCTCCGGGGCCAACGTCCTGACTTTC.

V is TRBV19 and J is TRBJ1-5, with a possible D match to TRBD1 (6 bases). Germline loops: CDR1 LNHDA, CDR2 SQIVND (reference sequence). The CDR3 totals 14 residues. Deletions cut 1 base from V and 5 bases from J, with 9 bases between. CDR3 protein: CASSIAGDHQPQHF. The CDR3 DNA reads TGTGCCAGTAGTATAGCAGGGGATCATCAGCCCCAGCATTTT.

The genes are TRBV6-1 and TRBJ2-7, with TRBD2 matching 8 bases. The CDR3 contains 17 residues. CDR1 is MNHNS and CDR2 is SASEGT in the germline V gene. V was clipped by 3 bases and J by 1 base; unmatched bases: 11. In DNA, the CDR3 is TGTGCCAGCAGTGACCTGGTAATAGCGGGATCGTCCTACGAGCAGTACTTC. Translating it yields CASSDLVIAGSSYEQYF.

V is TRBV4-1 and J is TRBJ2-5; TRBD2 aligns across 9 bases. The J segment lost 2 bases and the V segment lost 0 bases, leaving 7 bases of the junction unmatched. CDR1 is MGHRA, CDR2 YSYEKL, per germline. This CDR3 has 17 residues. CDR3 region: CASSQDGAGGVQETQYF. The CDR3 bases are TGCGCCAGCAGCCAAGATGGCGCGGGGGGGGTACAAGAGACCCAGTACTTC.

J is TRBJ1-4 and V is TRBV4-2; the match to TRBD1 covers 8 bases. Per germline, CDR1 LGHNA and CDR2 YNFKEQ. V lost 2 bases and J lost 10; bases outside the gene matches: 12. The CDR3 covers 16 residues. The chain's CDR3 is CASSQKSGTGVGKLFF. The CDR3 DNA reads TGTGCCAGCAGCCAAAAATCCGGGACAGGAGTTGGAAAACTGTTTTTT.

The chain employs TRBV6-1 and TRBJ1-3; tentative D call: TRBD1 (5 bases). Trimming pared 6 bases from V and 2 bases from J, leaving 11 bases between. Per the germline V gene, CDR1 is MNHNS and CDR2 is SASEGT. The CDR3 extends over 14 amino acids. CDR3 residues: CASRAGGAGNTIYF. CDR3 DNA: TGTGCCAGCAGGGCTGGGGGGGCTGGAAACACCATATATTTT.

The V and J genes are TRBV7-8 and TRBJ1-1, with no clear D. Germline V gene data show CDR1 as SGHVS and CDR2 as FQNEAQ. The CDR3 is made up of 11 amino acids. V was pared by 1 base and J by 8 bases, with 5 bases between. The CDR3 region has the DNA TGTGCCAGCAGCTTAGAACAGGAAGCTTTCTTT. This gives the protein CASSLEQEAFF.